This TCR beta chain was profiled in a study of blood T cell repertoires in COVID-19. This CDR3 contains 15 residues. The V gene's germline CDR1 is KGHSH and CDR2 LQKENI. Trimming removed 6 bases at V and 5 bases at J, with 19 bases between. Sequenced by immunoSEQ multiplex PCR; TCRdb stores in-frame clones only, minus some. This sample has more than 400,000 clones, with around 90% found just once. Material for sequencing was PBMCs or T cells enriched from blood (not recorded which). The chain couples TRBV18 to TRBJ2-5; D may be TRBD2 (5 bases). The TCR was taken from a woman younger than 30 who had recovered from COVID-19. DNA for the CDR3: TGTGCCAGCTCCTGGTCACGGGCCCCGGGGGAGACCCAGTACTTC. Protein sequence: CASSWSRAPGETQYF.